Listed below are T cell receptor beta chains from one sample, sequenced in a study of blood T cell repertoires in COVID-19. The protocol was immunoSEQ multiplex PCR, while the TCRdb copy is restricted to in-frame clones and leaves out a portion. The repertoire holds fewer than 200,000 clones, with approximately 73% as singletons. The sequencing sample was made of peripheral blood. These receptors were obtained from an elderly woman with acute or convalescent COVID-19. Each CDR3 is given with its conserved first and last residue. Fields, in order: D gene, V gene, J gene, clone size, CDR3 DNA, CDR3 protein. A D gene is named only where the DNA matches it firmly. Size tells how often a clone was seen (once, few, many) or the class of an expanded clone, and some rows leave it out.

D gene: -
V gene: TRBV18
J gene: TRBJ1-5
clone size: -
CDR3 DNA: TGTGCCAGCTCCCAGACACCCCATCAGCCCCAGCATTTT
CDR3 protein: CASSQTPHQPQHF

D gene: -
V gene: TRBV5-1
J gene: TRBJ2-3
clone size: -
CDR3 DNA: TGCACCAGCAGCTTGGGGGGTAGGGGGTCCACAGATACGCAGTATTTT
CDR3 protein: CTSSLGGRGSTDTQYF

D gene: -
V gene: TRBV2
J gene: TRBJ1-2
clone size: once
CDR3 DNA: TGTGCCAGCAGTTCGAACCAGGGAATCAATGGCTACACCTTC
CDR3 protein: CASSSNQGINGYTF

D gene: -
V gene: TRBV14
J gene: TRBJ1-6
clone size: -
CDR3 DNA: TGTGCCAGCAGCCAGGGACAAATTGATTCACCCCTCCACTTT
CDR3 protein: CASSQGQIDSPLHF

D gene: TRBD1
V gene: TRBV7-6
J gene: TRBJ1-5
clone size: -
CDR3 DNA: TGTGCCAGCAGCTTAGGGACAGGGCGAGACCAGCCCCAGCATTTT
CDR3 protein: CASSLGTGRDQPQHF

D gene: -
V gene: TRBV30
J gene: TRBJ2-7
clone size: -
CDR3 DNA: TGTGCCTGGAGTGCCTACGAATACGAGCAGTACTTC
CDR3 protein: CAWSAYEYEQYF

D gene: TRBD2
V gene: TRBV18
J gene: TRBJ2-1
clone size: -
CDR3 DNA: TGTGCCAGCTCGCGCGGGACTAGCGGGATGGTGTACTACAATGAGCAGTTCTTC
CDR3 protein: CASSRGTSGMVYYNEQFF

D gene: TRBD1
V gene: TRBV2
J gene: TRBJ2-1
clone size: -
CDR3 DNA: TGTGCCAGCAGTACTTACAGGGGGCGCTCGGGGAATGAGCAGTTCTTC
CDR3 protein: CASSTYRGRSGNEQFF

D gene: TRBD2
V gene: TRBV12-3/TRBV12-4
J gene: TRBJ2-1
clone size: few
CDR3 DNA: TGTGCCAGCGGACATAGCGGGAGTGGGGAGCAGTTCTTC
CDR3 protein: CASGHSGSGEQFF

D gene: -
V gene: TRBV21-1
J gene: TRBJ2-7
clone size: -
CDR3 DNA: TGTGCCAGCAGCCGAGCAGGGGCTAGTGCAAAATTTCGGAGGCTGATTCCGGAGCAGTACTTC
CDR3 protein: CASSRAGASAKFRRLIPEQYF

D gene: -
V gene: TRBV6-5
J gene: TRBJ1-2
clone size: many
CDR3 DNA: TGTGCCAGCAGTTACCCGTCGGCAGGGCGCTACACCTTC
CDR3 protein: CASSYPSAGRYTF

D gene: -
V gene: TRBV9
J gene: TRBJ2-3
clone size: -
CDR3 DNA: TGTGCCAGCACGGCAGGCCTCACAGATACGCAGTATTTT
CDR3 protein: CASTAGLTDTQYF

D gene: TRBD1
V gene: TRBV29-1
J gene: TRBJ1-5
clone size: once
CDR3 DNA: TGCAGCGTGCAACAGGGGAGCAATCAGCCCCAGCATTTT
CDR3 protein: CSVQQGSNQPQHF

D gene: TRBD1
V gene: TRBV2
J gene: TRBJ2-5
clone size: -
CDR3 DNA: TGTGCCAGCAGCGCATCGGGACAGGGTATTGAGACCCAGTACTTC
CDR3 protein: CASSASGQGIETQYF

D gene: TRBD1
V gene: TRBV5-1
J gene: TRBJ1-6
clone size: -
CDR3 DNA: TGCGCCAGCCAGGGGGCGCGGGATGGTTCACCCCTCCACTTT
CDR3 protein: CASQGARDGSPLHF

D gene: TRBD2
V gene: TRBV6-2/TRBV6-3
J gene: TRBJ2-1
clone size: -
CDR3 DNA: TGTGCCAGCAGTTACCTGCGGGGGGGCTCTCCGTTCTTC
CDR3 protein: CASSYLRGGSPFF

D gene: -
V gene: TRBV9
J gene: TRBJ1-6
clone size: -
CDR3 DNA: TGTGCCAGCAGCGTAGGGGAGCGAGGTTCACCCCTCCACTTT
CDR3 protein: CASSVGERGSPLHF

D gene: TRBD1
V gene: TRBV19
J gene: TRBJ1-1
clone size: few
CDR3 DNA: TGTGCCAGTGCGGACAGGGGGCTATCGAACACTGAAGCTTTCTTT
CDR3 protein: CASADRGLSNTEAFF

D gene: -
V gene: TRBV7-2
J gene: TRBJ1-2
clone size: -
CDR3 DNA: TGTGCCAGCAGCACCGACCGGACAGACTATGGCTACACCTTC
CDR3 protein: CASSTDRTDYGYTF

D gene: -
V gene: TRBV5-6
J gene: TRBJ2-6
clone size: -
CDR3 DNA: TGTGCCAGCAGCTTCTCAGGGATCCCTAGCGTCCTGACTTTC
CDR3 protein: CASSFSGIPSVLTF

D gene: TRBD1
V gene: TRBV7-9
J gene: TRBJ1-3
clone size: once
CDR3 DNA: TGTGCCACCGAAGGGACAGGCGCGGGAAACACCATATATTTT
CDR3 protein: CATEGTGAGNTIYF

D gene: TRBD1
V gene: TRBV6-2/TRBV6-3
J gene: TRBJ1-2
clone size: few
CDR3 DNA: TGTGCCAGCAGTACGACAGGGCATGGCTACACCTTC
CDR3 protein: CASSTTGHGYTF

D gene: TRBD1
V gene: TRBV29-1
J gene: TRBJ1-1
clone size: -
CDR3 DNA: TGCAGCGTTGATAACCGGGACAGGGGGCCTGAAGCTTTCTTT
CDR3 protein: CSVDNRDRGPEAFF

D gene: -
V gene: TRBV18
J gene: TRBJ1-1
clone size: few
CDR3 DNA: TGTGCCAGCTCACGCGGCGAGAACACTGAAGCTTTCTTT
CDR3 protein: CASSRGENTEAFF

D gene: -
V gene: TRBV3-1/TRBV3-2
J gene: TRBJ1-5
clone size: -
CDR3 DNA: TGTGCCAGCAGCCAAACGGGGAGCGCGCCCCAGCATTTT
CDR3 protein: CASSQTGSAPQHF

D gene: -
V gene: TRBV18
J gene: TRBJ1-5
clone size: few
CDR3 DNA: TGTGCCAGCTCACCGCGACAGTCTAGCAATCAGCCCCAGCATTTT
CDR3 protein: CASSPRQSSNQPQHF

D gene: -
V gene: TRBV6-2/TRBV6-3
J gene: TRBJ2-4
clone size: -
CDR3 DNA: TGTGCCAGCAGTTCTCAGGGGGGAAAAAACATTCAGTACTTC
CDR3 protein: CASSSQGGKNIQYF

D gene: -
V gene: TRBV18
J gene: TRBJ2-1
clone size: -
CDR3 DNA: TGTGCCAGCTCACCCCCTACAGGGAGCTCCTACAATGAGCAGTTCTTC
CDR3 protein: CASSPPTGSSYNEQFF

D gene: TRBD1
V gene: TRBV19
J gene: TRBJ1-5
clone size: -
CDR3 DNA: TGTGCCAGTAGTATCCTGACAGGGGCCTTCTTTCAGCCCCAGCATTTT
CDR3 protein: CASSILTGAFFQPQHF

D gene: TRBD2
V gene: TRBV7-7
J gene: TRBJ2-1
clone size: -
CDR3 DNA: TGTGCTAGCAGCTTAAGGAGCGGGGGGGACTACAATGAGCAGTTCTTC
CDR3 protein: CASSLRSGGDYNEQFF

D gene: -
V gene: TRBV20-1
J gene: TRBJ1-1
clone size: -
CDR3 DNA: TGCAGTGCTAGTCCCCAGGGAAGGCAGGAAGCTTTCTTT
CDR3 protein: CSASPQGRQEAFF

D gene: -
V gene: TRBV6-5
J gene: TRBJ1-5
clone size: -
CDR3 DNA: TGTGCCAGCAGTTACTCGAACAGGGCGAGCAATCAGCCCCAGCATTTT
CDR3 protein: CASSYSNRASNQPQHF

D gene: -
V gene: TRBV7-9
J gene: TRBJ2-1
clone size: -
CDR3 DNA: TGTGCCAGCAGCTTAGTCTATTACAATGAGCAGTTCTTC
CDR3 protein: CASSLVYYNEQFF

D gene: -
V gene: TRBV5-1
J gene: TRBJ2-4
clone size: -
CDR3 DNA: TGCGCCAGCAGCTTGGAAACAGGTCGGGAAAACATTCAGTACTTC
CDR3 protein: CASSLETGRENIQYF

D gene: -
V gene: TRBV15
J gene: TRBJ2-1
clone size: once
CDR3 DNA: TGTGCCACCAGCAGAGAGTTAGTAGCTGGTGAGCAGTTCTTC
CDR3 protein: CATSRELVAGEQFF

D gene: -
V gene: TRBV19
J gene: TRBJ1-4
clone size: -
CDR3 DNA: TGTGCCAGTAGTATGGCGGGGGGCGGTGAAAAACTGTTTTTT
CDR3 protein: CASSMAGGGEKLFF

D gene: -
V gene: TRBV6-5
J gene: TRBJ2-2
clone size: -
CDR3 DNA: TGTGCCAGCTGGGAGGCTAGCGCGAACACCGGGGAGCTGTTTTTT
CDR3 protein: CASWEASANTGELFF

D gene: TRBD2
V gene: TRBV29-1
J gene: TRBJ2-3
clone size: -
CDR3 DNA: TGCAGCGTTGAAAGACAGCTTTCACCGGGACTAGCTAGCACAGATACGCAGTATTTT
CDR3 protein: CSVERQLSPGLASTDTQYF

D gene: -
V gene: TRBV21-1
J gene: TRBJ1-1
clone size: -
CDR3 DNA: TGTGCCAGCAGCAAAGCGCGGGCAGGGGGCACCCGGGGTGAAGCTTTCTTT
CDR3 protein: CASSKARAGGTRGEAFF

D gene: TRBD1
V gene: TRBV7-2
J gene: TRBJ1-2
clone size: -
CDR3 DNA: TGTGCCAGCAGACCTGGACAGGGGGGAGGTGGCTACACCTTC
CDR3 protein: CASRPGQGGGGYTF

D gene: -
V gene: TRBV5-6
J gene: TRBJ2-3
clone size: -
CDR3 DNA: TGTGCCAGCAGCTTGGGGGTTTATGAGGCGCAGTATTTT
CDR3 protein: CASSLGVYEAQYF

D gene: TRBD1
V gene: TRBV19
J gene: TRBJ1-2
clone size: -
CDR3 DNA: TGTGCCAGTAGTTCCTACAGGGGCTCGTCCTATGGCTACACCTTC
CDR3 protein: CASSSYRGSSYGYTF

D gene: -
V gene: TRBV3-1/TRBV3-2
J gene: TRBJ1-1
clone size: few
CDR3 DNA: TGTGCCAGCAGCCAAGAGGACACTATGAACACTGAAGCTTTCTTT
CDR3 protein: CASSQEDTMNTEAFF

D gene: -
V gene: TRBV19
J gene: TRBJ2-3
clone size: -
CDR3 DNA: TGTGCCAGTACCCCAGGGACACATACTAGCACAGATACGCAGTATTTT
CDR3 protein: CASTPGTHTSTDTQYF

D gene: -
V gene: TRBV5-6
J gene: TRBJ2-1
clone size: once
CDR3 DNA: TGTGCCAGCAGCTGGACGGGGGAGCAGTTCTTC
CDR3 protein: CASSWTGEQFF